The entry below gives a single TCR beta chain sequence along with its context. Its target antigen remains unknown. No much larger clonotype is one base removed from it; base qualities were not supplied. The data stem from a study of T cell repertoires in cytomegalovirus infection (dated by TCRdb to between 2018 and 2021). Study-wide context: Recently identified HLA-C-restricted CMV epitopes, whose presentation resists viral immunomodulation, were targeted by peptide stimulations together with well-studied HLA-B-restricted epitopes. Because public TCR beta signatures pointed to carriage of CMV infection together with the matching HLA type, the HLA type of each donor mattered for the analysis. On the study overall, not on this receptor specifically: The ex vivo response was dominated by HLA-C-restricted CMV-specific TCR beta clonotypes, which also provided the single most frequent clonotype in two of eight donors. In both this cohort and an independent cohort of some 350 donors, the cumulative frequency of public TCR beta family members distinguished carriers of CMV infection plus the relevant HLA type.

Read against the paper, the sample's treatment or condition label means: in vitro stimulation with specific CMV peptide epitopes to enrich CMV-specific T cells. Sequencing relied on an Illumina HiSeq 1500. TCRdb cleaned the public reads at Q25 with fastp, built clones with MiXCR and kept in-frame beta chains. Every distinct CDR3 protein forms one entry, paired with its most common genes and DNA. The sample records approximately 300,000 distinct CDR3 sequences, under 35% of which are singletons. The ten most abundant clones make up about 20% of the sample. Sequenced here: cultured PBMCs, sampled from culture after CMV antigen stimulation. The TCR was taken from a human donor in good health (CMV status not recorded). Some clones in this sample may be carry-over from other donors' samples.

The CDR3 reads as follows: CASSPHPRDRAQYF. The DNA sequence reads TGTGCCAGCAGTCCCCATCCGAGGGACAGGGCGCAGTATTTT. The chain is encoded by TRBV27 joined to TRBJ2-3; the central 9 bases match TRBD1. Trimming leaves V shorter by 5 bases and J shorter by 10 bases, with the junction holding 10 bases beyond the gene matches. The germline V gene encodes CDR1 MNHEY and CDR2 SMNVEV (reference sequence). From cysteine to phenylalanine, the CDR3 is 14 amino acids long. Here the CDR3 DNA is all that survives: 42 bases in frame from base 1.